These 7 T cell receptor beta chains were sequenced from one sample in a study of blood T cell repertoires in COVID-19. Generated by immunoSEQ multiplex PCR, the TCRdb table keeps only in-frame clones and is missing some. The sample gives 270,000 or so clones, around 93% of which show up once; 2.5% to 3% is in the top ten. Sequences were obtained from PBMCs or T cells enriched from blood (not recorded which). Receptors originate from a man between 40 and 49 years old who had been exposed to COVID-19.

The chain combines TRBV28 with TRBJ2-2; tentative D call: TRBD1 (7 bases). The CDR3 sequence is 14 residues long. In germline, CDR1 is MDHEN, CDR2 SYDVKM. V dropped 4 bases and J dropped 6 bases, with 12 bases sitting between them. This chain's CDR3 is CASSSGGRAGELFF. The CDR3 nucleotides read TGTGCCAGCAGTTCAGGGGGGAGAGCCGGGGAGCTGTTTTTT.

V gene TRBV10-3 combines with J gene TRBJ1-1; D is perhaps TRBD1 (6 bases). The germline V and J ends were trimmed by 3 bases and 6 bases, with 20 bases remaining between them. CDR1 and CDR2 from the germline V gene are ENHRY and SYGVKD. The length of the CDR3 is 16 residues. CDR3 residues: CAISEGAGGATSEAFF. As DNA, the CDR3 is TGTGCCATCAGTGAAGGGGCTGGGGGGGCGACCTCTGAAGCTTTCTTT.

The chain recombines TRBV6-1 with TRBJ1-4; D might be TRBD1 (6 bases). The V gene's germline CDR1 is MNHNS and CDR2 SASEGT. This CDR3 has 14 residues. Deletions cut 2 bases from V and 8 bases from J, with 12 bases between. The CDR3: CASSEWTAKEKLFF. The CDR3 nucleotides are TGTGCCAGCAGTGAATGGACAGCAAAAGAAAAACTGTTTTTT.

The CDR3 loop is CASSLVGAGGYEQYF. Written as DNA, the CDR3 is TGTGCCAGCAGCTTGGTCGGGGCCGGGGGTTACGAGCAGTACTTC. The rearrangement links TRBV5-6 to TRBJ2-7; the D gene is possibly TRBD2 (6 bases). Per germline, CDR1 SGHDT and CDR2 YYEEEE. The CDR3 length is 15 residues. V was pared by 0 bases and J by 4 bases, with 14 bases between.

For the CDR3, the DNA is TGTGCCAGCAGTTTAGTCTTTGCGTTGGGCAATCAGCCCCAGCATTTT. This codes for CASSLVFALGNQPQHF. The rearrangement joins TRBV28 to TRBJ1-5; D remains ambiguous. Trimming pared 2 bases from V and 2 bases from J, leaving 13 bases between. Germline lookup yields CDR1 MDHEN and CDR2 SYDVKM. The CDR3 is made up of 16 amino acids.

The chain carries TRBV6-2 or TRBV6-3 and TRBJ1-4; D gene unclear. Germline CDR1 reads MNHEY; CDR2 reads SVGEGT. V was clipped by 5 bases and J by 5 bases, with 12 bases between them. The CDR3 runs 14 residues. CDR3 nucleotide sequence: TGTGCCAGCAGTCTTGCACTTCGGAATGAAAAACTGTTTTTT. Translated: CASSLALRNEKLFF.

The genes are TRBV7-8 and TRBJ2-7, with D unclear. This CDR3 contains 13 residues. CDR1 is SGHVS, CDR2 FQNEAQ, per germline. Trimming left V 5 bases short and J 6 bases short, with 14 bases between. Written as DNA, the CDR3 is TGTGCCAGCAGCCGGATTCCCCGAGGCGAGCAGTACTTC. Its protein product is CASSRIPRGEQYF.